The source of this TCR beta chain is a study of shared clonotypes between healthy human individuals. Data came from immunoSEQ multiplex PCR; TCRdb stores just in-frame clones and leaves some out. The sample comprises some 2,400,000 clones, approximately 94% of which are singletons, and around 0.13% rests with the top ten. This CDR3 has 15 residues. Trimming stripped 0 bases from V and 4 bases from J, with 12 bases between. CDR1 MNHNY and CDR2 SVGAGI come from the germline V gene (reference sequence). Sequenced material: naive CD4+ T cells sorted from blood. Indicated subset: CD45RA+ positively selected. The TCR sequence derives from a man aged 18 to 30 in good health. This chain connects TRBV6-6 to TRBJ1-1; maybe TRBD1 (6 bases). CDR3 region: CASSYSAGAVTEAFF. In nucleotides, the CDR3 is TGTGCCAGCAGTTACTCTGCGGGGGCCGTCACTGAAGCTTTCTTT.